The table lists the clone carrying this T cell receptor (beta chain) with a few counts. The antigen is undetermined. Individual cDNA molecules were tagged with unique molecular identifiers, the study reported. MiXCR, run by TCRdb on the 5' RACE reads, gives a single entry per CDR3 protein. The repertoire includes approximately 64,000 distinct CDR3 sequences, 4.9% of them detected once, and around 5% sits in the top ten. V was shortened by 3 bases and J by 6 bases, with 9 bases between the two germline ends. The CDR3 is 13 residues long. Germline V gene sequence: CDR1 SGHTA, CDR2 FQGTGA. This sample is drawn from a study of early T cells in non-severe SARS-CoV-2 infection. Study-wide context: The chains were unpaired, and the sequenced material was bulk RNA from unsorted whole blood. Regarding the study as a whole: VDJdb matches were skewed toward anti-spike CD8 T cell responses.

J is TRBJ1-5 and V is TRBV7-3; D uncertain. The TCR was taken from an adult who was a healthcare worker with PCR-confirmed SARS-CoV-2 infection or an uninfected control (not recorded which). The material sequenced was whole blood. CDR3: CASSFGFSQPQHF. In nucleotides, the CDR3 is TGTGCCAGCAGCTTTGGATTCAGTCAGCCCCAGCATTTT.